This entry concerns a single TCR beta chain. These data come from a study of blood T cell repertoires in COVID-19. Study at large: Sources were T cells, B-cell-depleted T cells, or PBMCs; the material itself was cDNA or gDNA.

The repertoire was sequenced with immunoSEQ multiplex PCR; TCRdb's copy has only in-frame clones and lacks some. The profile shows approximately 200,000 clones, roughly three quarters of them singletons. Followed longitudinally, the Seattle patients had been enrolled during active infection. The CDR3 totals 15 residues. The J segment lost 9 bases and the V segment lost 5 bases, leaving 7 bases of the junction unmatched. Germline CDR1 and CDR2: SGHVS and FNYEAQ. This clonotype originated in a woman aged 35 to 49 with COVID-19, enrolled during active disease. This sequence joins TRBV7-6 and TRBJ2-1; TRBD2 matches at 13 bases. The specimen was peripheral blood. The CDR3 reads CASSLRTSGSGEQFF. The CDR3 DNA sequence: TGTGCCAGCAGCCTACGGACTAGCGGGAGTGGTGAGCAGTTCTTC.